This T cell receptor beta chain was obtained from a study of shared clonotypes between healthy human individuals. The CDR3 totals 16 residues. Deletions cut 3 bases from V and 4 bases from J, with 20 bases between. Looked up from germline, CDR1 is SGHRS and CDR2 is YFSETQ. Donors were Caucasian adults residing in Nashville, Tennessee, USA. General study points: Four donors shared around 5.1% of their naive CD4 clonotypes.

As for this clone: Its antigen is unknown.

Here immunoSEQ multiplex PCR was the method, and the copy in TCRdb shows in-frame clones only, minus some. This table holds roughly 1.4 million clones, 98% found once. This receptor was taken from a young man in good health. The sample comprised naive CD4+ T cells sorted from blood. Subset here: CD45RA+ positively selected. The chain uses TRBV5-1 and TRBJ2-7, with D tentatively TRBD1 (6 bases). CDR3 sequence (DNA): TGCGCCAGCAGCTCCCCCCATTCACAGGGTCCGTACGAGCAGTACTTC. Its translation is CASSSPHSQGPYEQYF.